This T cell receptor (beta chain) appears in the sequencing data of a study of blood T cell repertoires in COVID-19. Overall study: Samples of COVID-19 (acute and convalescent) were obtained from the United States, Italy and Spain. PBMCs, B-cell-depleted T cells, or T cells were the source of the cDNA or gDNA that made up the material.

V shed 11 bases and J shed 4 bases, with 11 bases lying between them. Germline loops: CDR1 SGHDN, CDR2 FVKESK. CDR3 length: 11 residues. Assay used: immunoSEQ multiplex PCR; TCRdb lists only in-frame clones, some missing. The data contain a few hundred thousand clones, approximately 90% of them singletons. The rearrangement uses TRBV14 and TRBJ1-2; D remains unclear. The sample consisted of peripheral blood. The receptor was derived from a woman in her 30s who had recovered from COVID-19. CDR3 region: CASGSLYGYTF. The DNA for the CDR3 is TGTGCCTCGGGGAGTCTCTATGGCTACACCTTC.